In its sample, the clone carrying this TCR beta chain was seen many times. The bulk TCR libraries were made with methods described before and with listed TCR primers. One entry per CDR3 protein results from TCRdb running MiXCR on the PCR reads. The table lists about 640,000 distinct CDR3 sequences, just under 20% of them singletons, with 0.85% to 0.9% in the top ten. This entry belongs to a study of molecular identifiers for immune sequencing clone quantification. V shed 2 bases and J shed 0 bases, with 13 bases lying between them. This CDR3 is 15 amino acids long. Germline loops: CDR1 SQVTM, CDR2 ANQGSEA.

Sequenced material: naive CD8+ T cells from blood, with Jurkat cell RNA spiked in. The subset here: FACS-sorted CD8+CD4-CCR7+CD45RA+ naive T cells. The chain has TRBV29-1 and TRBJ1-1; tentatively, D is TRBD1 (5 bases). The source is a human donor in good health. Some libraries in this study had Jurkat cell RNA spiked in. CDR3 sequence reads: CSVESGGYVNTEAFF. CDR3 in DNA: TGCAGCGTTGAAAGCGGGGGTTACGTGAACACTGAAGCTTTCTTT.